The sequence of this T cell receptor beta chain was determined in a study of shared clonotypes between healthy human individuals. This clone was found a few times. The method was immunoSEQ multiplex PCR; TCRdb's version includes in-frame clones alone and lacks a portion of them. The sample holds 450,000 to 500,000 clones, approximately 80% seen once. There are 14 residues in the CDR3. Germline assignment: CDR1 SGHTA and CDR2 FQGTGA. J was trimmed by 5 bases and V by 5 bases; bases with no gene match: 9. The specimen sequenced was PBMCs. The gene calls are TRBV7-3 and TRBJ2-7, with TRBD1 matching over 7 bases. The sequence was obtained from a middle-aged woman in good health. Some clones in this sample may be carry-over from other donors' samples. In DNA, the CDR3 is TGTGCCAGCAGCCGAGGGGGCCGTTTCCACGAGCAGTACTTC. Its protein product is CASSRGGRFHEQYF.